The 32 T cell receptor beta chains below all came from one sample that was sequenced in a study of shared clonotypes between healthy human individuals. The data were produced by immunoSEQ multiplex PCR, yet TCRdb's version contains in-frame clones alone and is incomplete. The sample includes a few hundred thousand clones, almost 97% of them seen just once. Sequencing input: naive CD4+ T cells sorted from blood. Subset given: CD45RA+ positively selected. The receptors here all came from a woman aged 25 to 39 in good health.

The chain couples TRBV19 to TRBJ1-1, with a tentative D call TRBD1 (6 bases). V lost 6 bases to trimming and J lost 6 bases, with 14 bases between them. The CDR3 has 13 residues. Germline V gene lookup returns CDR1 LNHDA and CDR2 SQIVND (reference sequence). This CDR3 is CASSAQGAPEAFF. The CDR3 bases are TGTGCCAGTAGCGCACAGGGTGCCCCTGAAGCTTTCTTT.

The CDR3 is CASRGTGRDEQYF. The DNA for the CDR3 is TGTGCCAGCAGGGGGACAGGGAGAGACGAGCAGTACTTC. V and J are TRBV28 and TRBJ2-7, with 9 bases that match TRBD1. The CDR3 has 13 amino acids. Germline CDR1 reads MDHEN; CDR2 reads SYDVKM. The V gene end was trimmed by 6 bases and the J gene end by 5 bases; junction bases not matched to a gene: 5.

This clone has a single count. This chain connects TRBV6-5 to TRBJ2-5, with D possibly TRBD1 on 7 matching bases. The V gene's germline CDR1 is MNHEY and CDR2 SVGAGI. The germline V and J ends were trimmed by 5 bases and 4 bases, with 17 bases remaining between them. The length of the CDR3 is 15 residues. CDR3 in amino acids: CASSRLGQEGETQYF. The CDR3 DNA is TGTGCCAGCAGTCGATTAGGACAGGAGGGAGAGACCCAGTACTTC.

The chain employs TRBV28 and TRBJ2-1; D is undetermined. CDR1 MDHEN and CDR2 SYDVKM come from the germline V gene. V gave up 3 bases and J gave up 7 bases, with 7 bases separating them. The CDR3 has 12 residues. CDR3 sequence (DNA): TGTGCCAGCAGTTTTACCCGGAATGAGCAGTTCTTC. This encodes CASSFTRNEQFF.

V gene TRBV5-1 combines with J gene TRBJ2-3; the D gene is possibly TRBD2 (6 bases). The CDR3 has 14 amino acids. Germline values: CDR1 SGHRS, CDR2 YFSETQ. Trimming removed 2 bases at V and 4 bases at J, with 11 bases between. The CDR3 loop is CASSFAGPPDTQYF. DNA of the CDR3: TGCGCCAGCAGCTTCGCGGGGCCCCCAGATACGCAGTATTTT.

This chain links TRBV11-2 with TRBJ1-1, with 8 bases fitting TRBD1. Trimming took 5 bases from V and 5 from J; bases not matched to a gene: 13. The length of the CDR3 is 16 residues. The germline V gene has CDR1 SGHAT and CDR2 FQNNGV. The CDR3 nucleotides are TGTGCCAGCAGCCCTCGACCCAGGGGGCAGAGTACTGAAGCTTTCTTT. It specifies CASSPRPRGQSTEAFF.

The chain has TRBV15 and TRBJ2-3; 11 bases are shared with TRBD2. Per germline, CDR1 LNHNV and CDR2 YYDKDF (reference sequence). The CDR3 is 16 amino acids. V dropped 0 bases and J dropped 4; count of bases not matched to a gene: 3. CDR3 in DNA: TGTGCCACCAGCAGAGATAGCGGGAGGGCCGCAGATACGCAGTATTTT. As protein: CATSRDSGRAADTQYF. Full variable domain (rest looked up from reference TRBV15 and TRBJ2-3): DAMVIQNPRYQVTQFGKPVTLSCSQTLNHNVMYWYQQKSSQAPKLLFHYYDKDFNNEADTPDNFQSRRPNTSFCFLDIRSPGLGDTAMYLCATSRDSGRAADTQYFGPGTRLTVL.

The CDR3, as DNA: TGTGCCAGCAGTGTAAACACAGATACGCAGTATTTT. This encodes CASSVNTDTQYF. The chain couples TRBV25-1 to TRBJ2-3; D remains unclear. From germline, CDR1 is MGHDK and CDR2 SYGVNS. The CDR3 runs to 12 residues. Trimming shortened V by 4 bases and J by 2 bases, and 4 bases separated the two germline ends.

This chain links TRBV6-5 with TRBJ1-6, with TRBD1 identical over 7 bases. CDR1 and CDR2 (germline): MNHEY, SVGAGI. The junction had 8 bases not matched to a gene; V was cut back by 6 bases and J by 6 bases. The length of the CDR3 is 15 residues. The DNA for the CDR3 is TGTGCCAGCAGCAGGACAGGAAAATCTAATTCACCCCTCCACTTT. This gives the protein CASSRTGKSNSPLHF.

This chain joins TRBV6-5 and TRBJ2-5; 9 nucleotides line up with TRBD2. The assigned J gene may be wrong: the sequence end matches TRBJ2-7 better. The CDR3 loop spans 15 amino acids. Germline CDR1 reads MNHEY; CDR2 reads SVGAGI. In nucleotides, the CDR3 is TGTGCCAGCAGTTACTCGACACTAGCGGGCTACGAGCAGTACTTC. Its translation is CASSYSTLAGYEQYF.

V is TRBV5-4 and J is TRBJ2-7; D is uncertain. CDR1 SGHNT and CDR2 YYREEE come from the germline V gene (reference sequence). This CDR3 is 15 amino acids long. V lost 4 bases, J lost 0 bases, and 14 bases lay in between. In nucleotides, the CDR3 is TGTGCCAGCAGCACTTACCGCGATAGCTCCTACGAGCAGTACTTC. Its protein is CASSTYRDSSYEQYF.

V usage is TRBV7-8 and J usage is TRBJ1-5, with 11 positions matching TRBD1. The length of the CDR3 is 18 residues. CDR1 is SGHVS and CDR2 is FQNEAQ in the germline V gene. V dropped 3 bases and J dropped 0; count of bases not matched to a gene: 7. CDR3 residues: CASSFPGTGGSSNQPQHF. Here the CDR3 DNA reads TGTGCCAGCAGCTTTCCCGGGACAGGGGGTTCTAGCAATCAGCCCCAGCATTTT.

The rearrangement links TRBV7-9 to TRBJ2-2, with D maybe TRBD1 (5 bases). V dropped 6 bases and J dropped 0 bases, with 8 bases sitting between them. From germline, CDR1 is SEHNR and CDR2 FQNEAQ (reference sequence). This CDR3 spans 14 amino acids. The CDR3, as DNA: TGTGCCAGCAGAGCAGGGACGAACACCGGGGAGCTGTTTTTT. Translating gives CASRAGTNTGELFF.

The rearrangement links TRBV27 to TRBJ2-5, with 7 bases lining up with TRBD2. CDR1 is MNHEY and CDR2 is SMNVEV in the germline V gene (reference sequence). The V gene end was trimmed by 5 bases and the J gene end by 2 bases; junction bases not matched to a gene: 2. This CDR3 contains 13 residues. The CDR3, as DNA: TGTGCCAGCAGTAGGGAGGGACAAGAGACCCAGTACTTC. Its protein is CASSREGQETQYF.

This clone was seen only a few times. The chain couples TRBV18 to TRBJ1-1, with D possibly matching TRBD1 (5 bases). The ends were cut back, 3 bases at V and 3 bases at J, with 11 bases in the middle. The CDR3 is 14 residues long. CDR1 and CDR2 from the germline V gene are KGHSH and LQKENI. The CDR3 is CASSPLQVYTEAFF. In DNA form, the CDR3 reads TGTGCCAGCTCACCGTTACAGGTTTACACTGAAGCTTTCTTT.

This chain uses TRBV11-2 with TRBJ2-1; weak D call: TRBD2 (6 bases). Looked up from germline, CDR1 is SGHAT and CDR2 is FQNNGV. The CDR3 has 17 residues. V was cut by 2 bases and J by 7 bases, with 21 bases left in between. This chain's CDR3 is CASSLSGVRGSGNEQFF. The CDR3 coding sequence is TGTGCCAGCAGCTTAAGTGGTGTTCGGGGGAGTGGAAATGAGCAGTTCTTC.

Only one count was recorded for this clone. The rearrangement uses TRBV5-1 and TRBJ2-2, with 11 bases lining up with TRBD2. V lost 4 bases and J lost 6; bases outside the gene matches: 8. The CDR3 totals 16 residues. From germline, CDR1 is SGHRS and CDR2 YFSETQ. The CDR3 DNA reads as TGCGCCAGCAGCCGAGCCGGGACTAGCGGCTCCGGGGAGCTGTTTTTT. As protein: CASSRAGTSGSGELFF.

The chain recombines TRBV28 with TRBJ2-3, with D possibly matching TRBD2 (5 bases). V was shortened by 9 bases and J by 1 base, with 11 bases between the two germline ends. From germline, CDR1 is MDHEN and CDR2 SYDVKM. The CDR3 has 13 amino acids. CDR3 sequence (DNA): TGTGCCAGTGAGGGTTTAGGCACAGATACGCAGTATTTT. Encoded protein: CASEGLGTDTQYF.

The V gene is TRBV5-6, the J gene TRBJ2-5; unclear D gene. The V end was cut by 0 bases, the J end by 1 base, with 7 bases between. Germline values: CDR1 SGHDT, CDR2 YYEEEE. This CDR3 contains 14 residues. The CDR3 nucleotides read TGTGCCAGCAGCTTGGAGACAATCCAAGAGACCCAGTACTTC. Translating it yields CASSLETIQETQYF. The entire variable domain, with the rest obtained from reference TRBV5-6 and TRBJ2-5, is as follows: DAGVTQSPTHLIKTRGQQVTLRCSPKSGHDTVSWYQQALGQGPQFIFQYYEEEERQRGNFPDRFSGHQFPNYSSELNVNALLLGDSALYLCASSLETIQETQYFGPGTRLLVL.

The chain employs TRBV14 and TRBJ2-4; D not certain. V was shortened by 4 bases and J by 6 bases, with 10 bases between the two germline ends. CDR3 size: 13 residues. Germline CDR1 SGHDN, CDR2 FVKESK. The CDR3 protein is CASSPSEGNIQYF. The CDR3 DNA follows: TGTGCCAGCAGCCCGTCCGAAGGAAACATTCAGTACTTC.

In its sample, this clone was seen a few times. The genes are TRBV2 and TRBJ2-7; the D gene is possibly TRBD2 (5 bases). The germline CDR1 and CDR2 sequences are SNHLY and FYNNEI. The germline V and J ends were trimmed by 6 bases and 5 bases, with 11 bases remaining between them. This CDR3 has 12 residues. The CDR3 sequence is CASRILGHEQYF. Here the CDR3 DNA reads TGTGCCAGCAGGATACTAGGGCACGAGCAGTACTTC.

The chain carries TRBV28 and TRBJ2-7; D perhaps matches TRBD1 (6 bases). CDR1 MDHEN and CDR2 SYDVKM come from the germline V gene. V lost 8 bases to trimming and J lost 3 bases, with 11 bases between them. This CDR3 contains 12 residues. CDR3 region: CASSQGNYEQYF. The CDR3 region has the DNA TGTGCCAGCTCTCAGGGGAACTACGAGCAGTACTTC.

This chain joins TRBV5-1 and TRBJ2-3; TRBD1 agrees at 7 bases. There are 14 residues in the CDR3. After removal of 4 bases from V and 6 bases from J, the junction contained 8 bases not matched to a gene. CDR1 is SGHRS, CDR2 YFSETQ, per germline. The CDR3 reads CASSPDREWDTQYF. For the CDR3, the DNA is TGCGCCAGCAGCCCCGACAGGGAATGGGATACGCAGTATTTT. Full variable domain (rest looked up from reference TRBV5-1 and TRBJ2-3): KAGVTQTPRYLIKTRGQQVTLSCSPISGHRSVSWYQQTPGQGLQFLFEYFSETQRNKGNFPGRFSGRQFSNSRSEMNVSTLELGDSALYLCASSPDREWDTQYFGPGTRLTVL.

For this clone: The identical CDR3 is also encoded by other nucleotide sequences in the sample. This chain connects TRBV7-9 to TRBJ2-6; no definite D call. The CDR3 runs 14 residues. The ends were cut back, 5 bases at V and 0 bases at J, with 5 bases in the middle. Germline V gene lookup returns CDR1 SEHNR and CDR2 FQNEAQ (reference sequence). CDR3 bases: TGTGCCAGCAGCCGTAACTCTGGGGCCAACGTCCTGACTTTC. It encodes CASSRNSGANVLTF. The whole variable domain, remainder taken from reference TRBV7-9 and TRBJ2-6, is DTGVSQNPRHKITKRGQNVTFRCDPISEHNRLYWYRQTLGQGPEFLTYFQNEAQLEKSRLLSDRFSAERPKGSFSTLEIQRTEQGDSAMYLCASSRNSGANVLTFGAGSRLTVL.

The chain is built from TRBV5-1 and TRBJ2-3; a possible D gene is TRBD2 (5 bases). The V end lost 0 bases, the J end lost 5 bases, and 7 bases lay between the germline ends. Germline V gene data show CDR1 as SGHRS and CDR2 as YFSETQ. The CDR3 sequence is 13 residues long. The CDR3 protein is CASSLGAGDTQYF. The CDR3 DNA is TGCGCCAGCAGCTTGGGGGCGGGAGATACGCAGTATTTT.

J is TRBJ1-4 and V is TRBV5-1, with D unresolved. Trimming took 0 bases from V and 0 from J, leaving 15 bases between them. This CDR3 region has 18 residues. Germline CDR1 and CDR2: SGHRS and YFSETQ. The CDR3: CASSLGPMGSATNEKLFF. As DNA, the CDR3 is TGCGCCAGCAGCTTGGGGCCTATGGGATCGGCAACTAATGAAAAACTGTTTTTT. The full variable domain, its missing parts supplied by reference TRBV5-1 and TRBJ1-4, is KAGVTQTPRYLIKTRGQQVTLSCSPISGHRSVSWYQQTPGQGLQFLFEYFSETQRNKGNFPGRFSGRQFSNSRSEMNVSTLELGDSALYLCASSLGPMGSATNEKLFFGSGTQLSVL.

The chain has TRBV4-1 and TRBJ1-1, with D tentatively TRBD1 (6 bases). This CDR3 region has 12 residues. With 3 bases removed from V and 8 bases from J, the gap between germline ends came to 10 bases. CDR1 is MGHRA, CDR2 YSYEKL, per germline. The CDR3, as DNA: TGCGCCAGCAGCCATCGAAGGGGGGAAGCTTTCTTT. It encodes CASSHRRGEAFF.

This chain connects TRBV27 to TRBJ2-5, with TRBD1 matching over 8 bases. V was pared by 1 base and J by 6 bases, with 7 bases of the junction left unmatched. Germline CDR1 reads MNHEY; CDR2 reads SMNVEV (reference sequence). This CDR3 region has 15 residues. The CDR3 sequence is CASSLWQGAGKTQYF. In DNA form, the CDR3 reads TGTGCCAGCAGTTTATGGCAGGGGGCGGGGAAGACCCAGTACTTC.

The gene calls are TRBV28 and TRBJ1-5; D perhaps matches TRBD1 (5 bases). The germline CDR1 and CDR2 sequences are MDHEN and SYDVKM. V lost 3 bases and J lost 5, with 17 bases in between. CDR3 size: 16 residues. CDR3 bases: TGTGCCAGCAGTTTGGAGGGCAGGGCTTGGGATCAGCCCCAGCATTTT. Translation gives CASSLEGRAWDQPQHF.

The V gene is TRBV5-1, the J gene TRBJ2-7, with 7 positions matching TRBD1. Germline CDR1 reads SGHRS; CDR2 reads YFSETQ. This CDR3 comprises 14 residues. The ends lost 4 bases at V and 2 bases at J; junction bases unmatched: 6. The CDR3 region has the DNA TGCGCCAGCAGCGCCCGGGACAGCGCCTACGAGCAGTACTTC. It is translated as CASSARDSAYEQYF.

This clone was detected only a few times. The chain joins TRBV10-1 to TRBJ1-1, with D perhaps matching TRBD1 (6 bases). Germline CDR1 and CDR2: WNHNN and SYGVQD (reference sequence). The CDR3 loop spans 14 amino acids. V lost 3 bases and J 4 bases, leaving 12 bases between the germline ends. The CDR3 nucleotides are TGCGCCAGCAGTGAACGGGTCAGGGGCACTGAAGCTTTCTTT. It codes for CASSERVRGTEAFF.

DNA for the CDR3: TGTGCCAGCAGTTTTAGCGGGAGCACCGGGGAGCTGTTTTTT. Protein sequence: CASSFSGSTGELFF. V gene TRBV6-6 combines with J gene TRBJ2-2; 9 nucleotides agree with TRBD2. The V and J ends lost 4 bases and 4 bases, in that order; junction bases with no gene match: 1. The germline CDR1 and CDR2 sequences are MNHNY and SVGAGI (reference sequence). The CDR3 is made up of 14 amino acids.